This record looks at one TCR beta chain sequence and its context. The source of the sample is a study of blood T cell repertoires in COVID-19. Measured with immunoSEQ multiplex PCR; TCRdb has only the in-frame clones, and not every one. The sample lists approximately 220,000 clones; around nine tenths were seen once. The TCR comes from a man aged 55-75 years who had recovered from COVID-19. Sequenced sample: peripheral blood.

The CDR3, as DNA: TGTGCCTGGAGAGCGCCGGGTTCGAGCAATCAGCCCCAGCATTTT. As protein: CAWRAPGSSNQPQHF. This chain links TRBV30 with TRBJ1-5; D is unresolved. The germline V and J ends were trimmed by 3 bases and 1 base, with 13 bases remaining between them. The germline CDR1 and CDR2 sequences are GTSNPN and SVGIG (reference sequence). The CDR3 contains 15 residues.